This TCR beta chain was retrieved from a study of blood T cell repertoires in COVID-19. Study in general: Italy, Spain and the United States were the sources of the convalescent and acute COVID-19 samples. T cells, B-cell-depleted T cells, or PBMCs provided the cDNA or gDNA that served as material.

Authors' data handling: How many nucleated cells were present was estimated from reference gene primer amplification. Sequencing used immunoSEQ multiplex PCR; TCRdb keeps in-frame clones, though not all of them. That table supplies the V and J calls and clone size; D and trimming were determined from the DNA. The sample lists over 85,000 clones, about 80% occurring once. Per the germline V gene, CDR1 is SGHTA and CDR2 is FQGNSA. The CDR3 length is 15 residues. V trimming: 6 bases; J trimming: 5 bases; junction bases outside the gene matches: 8. This clonotype was obtained from a woman older than 75 with active or convalescent COVID-19. The rearrangement uses TRBV7-2 and TRBJ2-2, with 8 positions matching TRBD1. Sequenced: peripheral blood. CDR3 DNA: TGTGCCAGCAGTTCTAGGCAGGGGGCAACCGGGGAGCTGTTTTTT. This encodes CASSSRQGATGELFF.